These 19 T cell receptor beta chains were sequenced from one sample in a study of blood T cell repertoires in COVID-19. Profiled with immunoSEQ multiplex PCR; TCRdb holds only in-frame clones, not every one. The profile shows 65,000 to 85,000 clones, more than 80% of them singletons. Sequencing was carried out using peripheral blood. These TCRs come from a human donor in a cohort sampled during active COVID-19.

Only a few counts were recorded for this clone. The chain has TRBV3-1 (or the pseudogene TRBV3-2) and TRBJ1-5; 7 positions match TRBD1. Germline values: CDR1 LGHDT, CDR2 YNNKEL (reference sequence). The CDR3 loop spans 17 amino acids. V dropped 3 bases and J dropped 0; count of bases not matched to a gene: 8. The CDR3 DNA follows: TGTGCCAGCAGCCACCTTAAGACAGGGAATAGCAATCAGCCCCAGCATTTT. This translates into CASSHLKTGNSNQPQHF.

The gene calls are TRBV7-8 and TRBJ2-1; tentative D call: TRBD1 (7 bases). Per the germline V gene, CDR1 is SGHVS and CDR2 is FQNEAQ. This CDR3 region has 15 residues. V was cut by 3 bases and J by 9 bases, with 18 bases left in between. CDR3 in DNA: TGTGCCAGCAGCTTGACTAGGGGGCGAACGGGTGAGCAGTTCTTC. This codes for CASSLTRGRTGEQFF.

The V and J genes are TRBV18 and TRBJ2-7; D may be TRBD1 (5 bases). With 5 bases removed from V and 0 bases from J, the gap between germline ends came to 11 bases. The CDR3 has 14 residues. CDR1 is KGHSH, CDR2 LQKENI, per germline. CDR3 in amino acids: CASSEAGPSYEQYF. DNA for the CDR3: TGTGCCAGCTCAGAGGCAGGGCCCTCCTACGAGCAGTACTTC.

The CDR3 DNA follows: TGTGCCAGCAGTCCTCCGGGGGGCCCCGCTTACTACGAGCAGTACTTC. Translating gives CASSPPGGPAYYEQYF. This chain connects TRBV27 to TRBJ2-7; TRBD2 is a possible D gene (7 bases). CDR3 length: 16 amino acids. Trimming removed 5 bases at V and 3 bases at J, with 20 bases between. CDR1 and CDR2 from the germline V gene are MNHEY and SMNVEV (reference sequence).

The chain couples TRBV27 to TRBJ2-2; tentatively, D is TRBD1 (5 bases). The CDR3 sequence is 14 residues long. The V gene's germline CDR1 is MNHEY and CDR2 SMNVEV (reference sequence). V lost 6 bases, J lost 2 bases, and 10 bases lay in between. The CDR3 DNA reads TGTGCCAGCAGAAGCAGGGCTAACACCGGGGAGCTGTTTTTT. It encodes CASRSRANTGELFF.

The chain couples TRBV7-9 to TRBJ1-2, with 8 bases lining up with TRBD1. Germline values: CDR1 SEHNR, CDR2 FQNEAQ (reference sequence). After removal of 5 bases from V and 4 bases from J, the junction contained 6 bases not matched to a gene. CDR3 length: 14 amino acids. The CDR3 DNA reads as TGTGCCAGCAGCCCACAGGGGGAGGTCTATGGCTACACCTTC. Translating it yields CASSPQGEVYGYTF.

J is TRBJ1-6 and V is TRBV11-3; 9 nucleotides align to TRBD1. The CDR3 runs to 14 residues. V dropped 5 bases and J dropped 10; count of bases not matched to a gene: 6. Germline CDR1 reads SGHNT; CDR2 reads YENEEA. CDR3 residues: CASSLQGAGSPLHF. In DNA, the CDR3 is TGTGCCAGCAGCCTACAGGGGGCAGGGTCACCCCTCCACTTT.

The chain couples TRBV6-6 to TRBJ1-1; D is uncertain. The CDR3 covers 15 residues. Germline values: CDR1 MNHNY, CDR2 SVGAGI (reference sequence). The V end was cut by 0 bases, the J end by 1 base, with 9 bases between. The chain's CDR3 is CASSYSAVGNTEAFF. In nucleotides, the CDR3 is TGTGCCAGCAGTTACTCGGCGGTGGGGAACACTGAAGCTTTCTTT.

The V call is TRBV19, the J call TRBJ2-1; TRBD1 matches at 9 bases. Trimming cost V 8 bases and J 7 bases; bases outside gene matches: 3. CDR3 length: 12 residues. Germline CDR1 and CDR2: LNHDA and SQIVND (reference sequence). The CDR3 DNA follows: TGTGCCAGTGCACAGGGGGCAAATGAGCAGTTCTTC. It is translated as CASAQGANEQFF.

This clone was seen only once. The chain is built from TRBV12-3 or TRBV12-4 and TRBJ1-1; possible D gene TRBD1, 5 bases. Trimming took off 10 bases at V and 4 bases at J, with 13 bases between the two ends. This CDR3 contains 12 residues. CDR3 protein: CAIQGIGTEAFF. DNA of the CDR3: TGTGCCATCCAGGGAATTGGCACTGAAGCTTTCTTT.

The V gene is TRBV3-1 (or the pseudogene TRBV3-2), the J gene TRBJ2-5; 9 positions match TRBD2. Trimming cost V 6 bases and J 2 bases; bases outside gene matches: 1. This CDR3 comprises 13 residues. Germline lookup yields CDR1 LGHDT and CDR2 YNNKEL (reference sequence). The CDR3 is CASRAGGQETQYF. In DNA, the CDR3 is TGTGCCAGCAGGGCGGGGGGGCAAGAGACCCAGTACTTC.

The chain recombines TRBV2 with TRBJ1-1, with D possibly being TRBD1 (6 bases). CDR1 and CDR2 (germline): SNHLY, FYNNEI. This CDR3 comprises 14 residues. The ends were cut back, 5 bases at V and 3 bases at J, with 13 bases in the middle. The CDR3, as DNA: TGTGCCAGCAGTTACAGGGTCGGGGACACTGAAGCTTTCTTT. It yields the protein CASSYRVGDTEAFF.

The chain is built from TRBV12-3 or TRBV12-4 and TRBJ1-2; D gene unclear. V lost 2 bases and J 5 bases, leaving 9 bases between the germline ends. The CDR3 is made up of 13 amino acids. The CDR3: CASSLLYEYGYTF. The CDR3 DNA follows: TGTGCCAGCAGTTTACTTTACGAGTATGGCTACACCTTC.

This chain uses TRBV19 with TRBJ1-5, with TRBD1 identical over 7 bases. V lost 3 bases and J lost 7; bases outside the gene matches: 3. This CDR3 is 13 amino acids long. Looked up from germline, CDR1 is LNHDA and CDR2 is SQIVND (reference sequence). In DNA, the CDR3 is TGTGCCAGTAGTATCCCGACAGGGCAGCCCCAGCATTTT. It translates to CASSIPTGQPQHF.

The chain is built from TRBV28 and TRBJ1-5, with D hard to call. With 5 bases removed from V and 0 bases from J, the gap between germline ends came to 11 bases. This CDR3 comprises 15 residues. Germline V lookup: CDR1 MDHEN, CDR2 SYDVKM. CDR3 DNA: TGTGCCAGCAGTGCCCCAGGAGGTAGCAATCAGCCCCAGCATTTT. It codes for CASSAPGGSNQPQHF. The variable domain in full, completed from reference TRBV28 and TRBJ1-5, reads DVKVTQSSRYLVKRTGEKVFLECVQDMDHENMFWYRQDPGLGLRLIYFSYDVKMKEKGDIPEGYSVSREKKERFSLILESASTNQTSMYLCASSAPGGSNQPQHFGDGTRLSIL.

The chain carries TRBV19 and TRBJ2-6, with D perhaps matching TRBD1 (6 bases). The CDR3 consists of 15 residues. The germline V gene encodes CDR1 LNHDA and CDR2 SQIVND (reference sequence). V dropped 5 bases and J dropped 2 bases, with 10 bases sitting between them. The CDR3 spells CASSSRGPGANVLTF. The DNA of the CDR3 is TGTGCCAGTAGTTCCAGGGGACCTGGGGCCAACGTCCTGACTTTC.

The gene calls are TRBV24-1 and TRBJ2-5; TRBD1 is a possible D gene (7 bases). Trimming removed 3 bases from V and 5 bases from J, with 15 bases in between. Germline-derived CDR1 and CDR2 are KGHDR and SFDVKD. The CDR3 has 15 amino acids. CDR3 amino acids: CATSDTRGAGETQYF. For the CDR3, the DNA is TGTGCCACCAGTGATACCAGGGGGGCTGGGGAGACCCAGTACTTC.

This chain connects TRBV12-3 or TRBV12-4 to TRBJ2-7, with D perhaps matching TRBD2 (6 bases). The CDR3 extends over 13 amino acids. Trimming removed 7 bases from V and 2 bases from J, with 12 bases in between. In DNA, the CDR3 is TGTGCCAGCACCCATAGCGGAGCCTACGAGCAGTACTTC. Protein: CASTHSGAYEQYF.

This chain connects TRBV5-1 to TRBJ2-5; TRBD1 matches 7 bases. Germline CDR1 reads SGHRS; CDR2 reads YFSETQ. This CDR3 has 16 amino acids. With 1 base clipped from V and 2 bases from J, the junction kept 8 bases outside the gene matches. The CDR3 reads CASSLIPVGQQETQYF. The CDR3 nucleotides are TGCGCCAGCAGCTTGATCCCCGTGGGACAGCAAGAGACCCAGTACTTC.